Shown below are 26 T cell receptor beta chains from a single sample sequenced in a study of early T cells in non-severe SARS-CoV-2 infection. MiXCR, run by TCRdb on the 5' RACE reads, gives a single entry per CDR3 protein. The data hold about 43,000 distinct CDR3 sequences, with about a tenth observed a single time. Sequencing was carried out using whole blood. These TCRs come from an adult who was a healthcare worker with PCR-confirmed SARS-CoV-2 infection or an uninfected control (not recorded which).

This clonotype was found a few times. The V call is TRBV29-1, the J call TRBJ1-1; D call uncertain. With 5 bases removed from V and 0 bases from J, the gap between germline ends came to 1 base. The germline V gene encodes CDR1 SQVTM and CDR2 ANQGSEA. CDR3 size: 10 residues. The CDR3 loop is CSVMNTEAFF. CDR3 sequence (DNA): TGCAGCGTTATGAACACTGAAGCTTTCTTT.

In its sample, this clonotype was seen many times. This chain uses TRBV14 with TRBJ2-7; 11 nucleotides line up with TRBD1. This CDR3 is 16 amino acids long. Trimming took 5 bases from V and 2 from J; bases not matched to a gene: 8. In germline, CDR1 is SGHDN, CDR2 FVKESK. CDR3 in DNA: TGTGCCAGCAGCAAGCGTGGACAGGGGGCCACCTACGAGCAGTACTTC. Its translation is CASSKRGQGATYEQYF.

This clonotype was found many times. This chain uses TRBV6-5 with TRBJ2-3, with D uncertain. The CDR3 totals 14 residues. CDR1 is MNHEY and CDR2 is SVGAGI in the germline V gene. Trimming removed 6 bases at V and 2 bases at J, with 12 bases between. CDR3 in amino acids: CASRTRPYTDTQYF. In nucleotides, the CDR3 is TGTGCCAGCAGAACCCGCCCCTACACAGATACGCAGTATTTT.

This clonotype was observed a handful of times. This rearrangement joins TRBV6-4 to TRBJ1-1, with 7 bases lining up with TRBD1. The J segment lost 6 bases and the V segment lost 6 bases, leaving 10 bases of the junction unmatched. The V gene's germline CDR1 is MRHNA and CDR2 SNTAGT. The CDR3 extends over 14 amino acids. CDR3 residues: CASSSGQVGAEAFF. In nucleotides, the CDR3 is TGTGCCAGCAGCTCCGGACAGGTTGGTGCTGAAGCTTTCTTT.

The table lists this clonotype with many counts. The V call is TRBV5-1, the J call TRBJ2-2, with 9 bases matching TRBD1. The CDR3 contains 16 residues. The V segment lost 3 bases and the J segment 0 bases; nucleotides outside the gene matches: 3. The germline gives CDR1 SGHRS, CDR2 YFSETQ. CDR3 sequence reads: CASSSGQGANTGELFF. The DNA of the CDR3 is TGCGCCAGCAGCTCGGGACAGGGCGCGAACACCGGGGAGCTGTTTTTT.

The chain carries TRBV28 and TRBJ1-6, with D possibly TRBD1 on 6 matching bases. CDR1 MDHEN and CDR2 SYDVKM come from the germline V gene. The CDR3 has 12 residues. V lost 7 bases to trimming and J lost 10 bases, with 11 bases between them. The CDR3 nucleotides read TGTGCCAGCAAGGGGGAGGTCTCACCCCTCCACTTT. Translation: CASKGEVSPLHF.

In its sample, this clonotype was seen many times. The chain joins TRBV10-3 to TRBJ2-5, with a weak D call TRBD1 (5 bases). Germline V lookup: CDR1 ENHRY, CDR2 SYGVKD. Trimming removed 2 bases at V and 4 bases at J, with 14 bases between. The CDR3 is 15 residues long. CDR3 amino acids: CAISEGLVGPETQYF. The CDR3 coding sequence is TGTGCCATCAGTGAGGGGCTAGTGGGGCCAGAGACCCAGTACTTC.

This chain links TRBV20-1 with TRBJ2-2; TRBD1 agrees at 7 bases. Germline V gene lookup returns CDR1 DFQATT and CDR2 SNEGSKA (reference sequence). This CDR3 comprises 15 residues. J was trimmed by 4 bases and V by 4 bases; bases with no gene match: 9. The CDR3 spells CSANLGDRLTGELFF. Written as DNA, the CDR3 is TGCAGTGCTAATCTTGGGGACAGACTCACCGGGGAGCTGTTTTTT.

This clonotype was found a few times. This chain joins TRBV2 and TRBJ1-5; D is ambiguous. The germline V and J ends were trimmed by 4 bases and 8 bases, with 9 bases remaining between them. The CDR3 is 12 residues long. CDR1 and CDR2 (germline): SNHLY, FYNNEI. CDR3 DNA: TGTGCCAGCAGTGGAGAGGCGGAGCCCCAGCATTTT. It translates to CASSGEAEPQHF.

This clonotype was recorded many times. The chain couples TRBV5-1 to TRBJ2-2; the D is unclear. Germline CDR1 and CDR2: SGHRS and YFSETQ. V was clipped by 0 bases and J by 5 bases, with 5 bases between them. The CDR3 covers 13 residues. CDR3 DNA sequence: TGCGCCAGCAGCTTGGTTGGAACCGGGGAGCTGTTTTTT. Protein: CASSLVGTGELFF.

This clonotype was recorded a few times. CDR3 sequence: CASSTGQGVLTYEQYF. As DNA, the CDR3 is TGTGCCAGCAGCACCGGACAGGGGGTTCTGACCTACGAGCAGTACTTC. The chain has TRBV7-9 and TRBJ2-7; 10 nucleotides match TRBD1. With 5 bases clipped from V and 2 bases from J, the junction kept 9 bases outside the gene matches. CDR1 SEHNR and CDR2 FQNEAQ come from the germline V gene (reference sequence). The CDR3 loop spans 16 amino acids.

This clonotype was detected ten times or more. The rearrangement uses TRBV11-2 and TRBJ1-3; D call uncertain. The germline CDR1 and CDR2 sequences are SGHAT and FQNNGV. The CDR3 totals 14 residues. With 0 bases removed from V and 3 bases from J, the gap between germline ends came to 6 bases. The DNA for the CDR3 is TGTGCCAGCAGCTTAGATACGGTTGGAAACACCATATATTTT. Translation gives CASSLDTVGNTIYF.

The V gene is TRBV6-2 or TRBV6-3, the J gene TRBJ2-6; D possibly uses TRBD1 or TRBD2 (5 bases each). Trimming took 2 bases from V and 0 from J, leaving 11 bases between them. The CDR3 has 17 residues. The germline V gene encodes CDR1 MNHEY and CDR2 SVGEGT. This CDR3 reads CASSYPGRTSGANVLTF. For the CDR3, the DNA is TGTGCCAGCAGTTACCCGGGACGTACCTCTGGGGCCAACGTCCTGACTTTC.

In its sample, this clonotype was seen a few times. The chain carries TRBV16 and TRBJ2-7; D ambiguous. The V end was cut by 5 bases, the J end by 2 bases, with 13 bases between. This CDR3 has 14 amino acids. The germline gives CDR1 KGHSY, CDR2 FQNENV. CDR3 amino acids: CASSSYSRAYEQYF. CDR3 nucleotide sequence: TGTGCCAGCAGCTCCTATTCCCGCGCCTACGAGCAGTACTTC.

This clonotype showed up just a few times. The chain has TRBV3-1 and TRBJ2-1; 8 bases are a match to TRBD2. Looked up from germline, CDR1 is LGHDT and CDR2 is YNNKEL (reference sequence). This CDR3 is built from 18 residues. J lost 2 bases, V lost 4 bases, and 13 bases had no gene match. For the CDR3, the DNA is TGTGCCAGCAGCCTGTTTGGACGGGGGGGTCTAACCTACAATGAGCAGTTCTTC. This codes for CASSLFGRGGLTYNEQFF.

This clonotype was recorded many times. The chain employs TRBV13 and TRBJ1-4, with a weak D call TRBD1 (6 bases). The CDR3 covers 14 residues. With 8 bases removed from V and 0 bases from J, the gap between germline ends came to 10 bases. CDR1 and CDR2 (germline): PRHDT, FYEKMQ (reference sequence). The CDR3 DNA reads TGTGCCAGCGGGGGGACAACAACTAATGAAAAACTGTTTTTT. The encoded protein is CASGGTTTNEKLFF. Based on the CDR3 plus reference TRBV13 and TRBJ1-4, the full variable domain is AAGVIQSPRHLIKEKRETATLKCYPIPRHDTVYWYQQGPGQDPQFLISFYEKMQSDKGSIPDRFSAQQFSDYHSELNMSSLELGDSALYFCASGGTTTNEKLFFGSGTQLSVL.

This clonotype was counted at least ten times. CDR3 DNA sequence: TGTGCCAGCAGGGACCGGGACAGGGGGCGAGATTGGACCGGGGAGCTGTTTTTT. This translates into CASRDRDRGRDWTGELFF. The chain recombines TRBV6-2 or TRBV6-3 with TRBJ2-2; TRBD1 matches 12 bases. Trimming removed 6 bases from V and 5 bases from J; junction bases left unmatched: 13. The CDR3 is 18 residues long. CDR1 is MNHEY and CDR2 is SVGEGT in the germline V gene.

Ten or more counts support this clonotype. This chain links TRBV28 with TRBJ2-1; 10 bases agree with TRBD1. This CDR3 spans 15 amino acids. The trim removed 3 bases at V and 2 bases at J, leaving 1 base unmatched. Germline V gene lookup returns CDR1 MDHEN and CDR2 SYDVKM. The CDR3 nucleotides are TGTGCCAGCAGTTTTGGGACAGGGGCCTACAATGAGCAGTTCTTC. Translating gives CASSFGTGAYNEQFF. The full variable domain, completed using reference TRBV28 and TRBJ2-1, is DVKVTQSSRYLVKRTGEKVFLECVQDMDHENMFWYRQDPGLGLRLIYFSYDVKMKEKGDIPEGYSVSREKKERFSLILESASTNQTSMYLCASSFGTGAYNEQFFGPGTRLTVL.

At least ten counts were recorded for this clonotype. V gene TRBV6-1 combines with J gene TRBJ1-5; no clear D gene. Trimming pared 6 bases from V and 2 bases from J, leaving 8 bases between. The CDR3 contains 13 residues. Germline-derived CDR1 and CDR2 are MNHNS and SASEGT. The chain's CDR3 is CASRATRNQPQHF. CDR3 DNA: TGTGCCAGCAGGGCAACGCGCAATCAGCCCCAGCATTTT.

A few counts support this clonotype. The V call is TRBV3-1, the J call TRBJ1-6, with D perhaps TRBD1 (6 bases). From germline, CDR1 is LGHDT and CDR2 YNNKEL (reference sequence). The CDR3 is 17 residues long. The germline V and J ends were trimmed by 0 bases and 6 bases, with 15 bases remaining between them. Written as DNA, the CDR3 is TGTGCCAGCAGCCAAGAAAAGGGGGGGCGCCTTAATTCACCCCTCCACTTT. Its protein is CASSQEKGGRLNSPLHF.

Remarks on this clonotype: This clone may be a read error of a much larger clone one base away. V gene TRBV14 combines with J gene TRBJ2-5; D remains ambiguous. The CDR3 runs 15 residues. Trimming took 4 bases from V and 5 from J, leaving 17 bases between them. Germline V gene data show CDR1 as SGHDN and CDR2 as FVKESK. CDR3 sequence reads: CASSPSSRFHETQYF. CDR3 bases: TGTGCCAGCAGCCCCTCGAGCAGATTTCATGAGACCCAGTACTTC.

The chain couples TRBV4-1 to TRBJ1-1; D might be TRBD1 (5 bases). V gave up 7 bases and J gave up 0 bases, with 12 bases separating them. The CDR3 is 14 residues long. Germline lookup yields CDR1 MGHRA and CDR2 YSYEKL. CDR3 residues: CASTLTAMNTEAFF. In nucleotides, the CDR3 is TGCGCCAGCACCCTGACAGCTATGAACACTGAAGCTTTCTTT.

The table lists this clonotype with a few counts. The chain uses TRBV7-9 and TRBJ2-2, with 9 positions matching TRBD1. With 5 bases clipped from V and 5 bases from J, the junction kept 6 bases outside the gene matches. CDR3 length: 15 residues. Germline CDR1 SEHNR, CDR2 FQNEAQ (reference sequence). CDR3 region: CASSRDRARTGELFF. Here the CDR3 DNA reads TGTGCCAGCAGCCGGGACAGGGCGAGGACCGGGGAGCTGTTTTTT.

This clonotype counts as medium-sized. V gene TRBV11-2 combines with J gene TRBJ2-1; D is unresolved. Trimming removed 5 bases at V and 4 bases at J, with 3 bases between. Germline-derived CDR1 and CDR2 are SGHAT and FQNNGV. CDR3 size: 11 residues. For the CDR3, the DNA is TGTGCCAGCAGCCCTTACAATGAGCAGTTCTTC. Its translation is CASSPYNEQFF.

Judged by abundance, this clonotype is medium-sized. CDR3 residues: CSVASLGGETQYF. Written as DNA, the CDR3 is TGCAGCGTTGCCTCACTAGGCGGGGAGACCCAGTACTTC. The rearrangement joins TRBV29-1 to TRBJ2-5; TRBD2 might be the D (5 bases). V lost 4 bases to trimming and J lost 5 bases, with 14 bases between them. The CDR3 has 13 amino acids. Germline assignment: CDR1 SQVTM and CDR2 ANQGSEA.

The gene calls are TRBV12-3 or TRBV12-4 and TRBJ1-2; D unresolved. CDR3 length: 12 residues. Trimming shortened V by 2 bases and J by 9 bases, and 10 bases separated the two germline ends. The CDR3 sequence is CASSLLDLSYTF. The DNA of the CDR3 is TGTGCCAGCAGTTTACTCGACTTGAGCTACACCTTC.